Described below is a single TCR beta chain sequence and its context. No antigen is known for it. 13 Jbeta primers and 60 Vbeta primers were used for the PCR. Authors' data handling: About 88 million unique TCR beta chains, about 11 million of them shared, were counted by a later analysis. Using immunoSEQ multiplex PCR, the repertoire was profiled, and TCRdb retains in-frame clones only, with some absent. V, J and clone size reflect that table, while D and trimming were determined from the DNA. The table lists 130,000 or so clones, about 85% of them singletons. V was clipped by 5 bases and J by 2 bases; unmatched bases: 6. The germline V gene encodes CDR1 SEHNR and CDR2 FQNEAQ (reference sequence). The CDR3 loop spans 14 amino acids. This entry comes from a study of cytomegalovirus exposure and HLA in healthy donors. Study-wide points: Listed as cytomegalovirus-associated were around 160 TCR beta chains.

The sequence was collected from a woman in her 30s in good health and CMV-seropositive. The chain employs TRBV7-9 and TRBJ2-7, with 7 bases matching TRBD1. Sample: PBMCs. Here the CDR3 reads CASSKQGSAYEQYF. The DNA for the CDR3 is TGTGCCAGCAGCAAACAGGGGTCCGCCTACGAGCAGTACTTC.